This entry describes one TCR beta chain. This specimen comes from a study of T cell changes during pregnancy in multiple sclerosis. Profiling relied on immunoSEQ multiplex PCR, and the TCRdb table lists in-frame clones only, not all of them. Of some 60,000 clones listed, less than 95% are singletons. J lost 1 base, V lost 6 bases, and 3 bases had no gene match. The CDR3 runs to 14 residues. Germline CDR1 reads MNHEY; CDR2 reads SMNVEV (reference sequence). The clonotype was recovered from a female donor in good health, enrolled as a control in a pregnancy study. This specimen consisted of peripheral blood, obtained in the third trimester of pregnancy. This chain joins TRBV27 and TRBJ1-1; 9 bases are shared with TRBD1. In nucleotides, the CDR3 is TGTGCCAGCAGGCTGGACAGGGGGAACACTGAAGCTTTCTTT. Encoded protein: CASRLDRGNTEAFF.